This T cell receptor (beta chain) was identified in a study of shared clonotypes between healthy human individuals. Looking at the study overall: With ages of 18 to 49, the donors were two women and a few men. Study-level results: Roughly 4.6% of naive CD4 clonotypes were common to a handful of donors.

Remarks on this clone: Its matching antigen is unknown.

Terminally differentiated effector memory CD45RA+ cells were excluded from the naive CD8 cells, which were CD45RO-negative and positively selected for CCR7. There were no recent acute infections or vaccinations among the donors, who were healthy HIV-negative adults. Every contributor of samples was a Caucasian grown-up residing in Nashville, Tennessee. V shed 1 base and J shed 0 bases, with 9 bases lying between them. This CDR3 is built from 15 residues. The germline gives CDR1 SGHVS, CDR2 FQNEAQ. TCRdb's copy holds only in-frame clones and misses some; the assay was immunoSEQ multiplex PCR. In the table there are around 2,000,000 clones, approximately 94% of which are singletons.

The chain combines TRBV7-8 with TRBJ1-2; D not certain. The receptor comes from a man aged 18 to 30 in good health. Some clones in this sample may be carry-over from other donors' samples. The sample was naive CD8+ T cells from PBMCs. The chain's CDR3 is CASSLVGETNYGYTF. The CDR3 nucleotides are TGTGCCAGCAGCTTAGTCGGAGAGACTAACTATGGCTACACCTTC.